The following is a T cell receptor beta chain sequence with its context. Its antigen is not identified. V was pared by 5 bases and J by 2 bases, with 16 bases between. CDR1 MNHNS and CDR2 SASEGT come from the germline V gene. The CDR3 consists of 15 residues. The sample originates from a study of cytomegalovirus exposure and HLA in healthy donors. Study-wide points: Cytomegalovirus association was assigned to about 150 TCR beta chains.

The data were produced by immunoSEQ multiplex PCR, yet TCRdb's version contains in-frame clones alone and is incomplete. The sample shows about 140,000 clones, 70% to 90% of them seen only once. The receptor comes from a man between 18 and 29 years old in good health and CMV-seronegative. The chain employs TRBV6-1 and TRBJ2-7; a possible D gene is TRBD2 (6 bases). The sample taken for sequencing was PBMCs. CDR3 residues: CASSHRGGETYEQYF. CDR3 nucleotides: TGTGCCAGCAGTCACCGAGGAGGGGAAACCTACGAGCAGTACTTC.